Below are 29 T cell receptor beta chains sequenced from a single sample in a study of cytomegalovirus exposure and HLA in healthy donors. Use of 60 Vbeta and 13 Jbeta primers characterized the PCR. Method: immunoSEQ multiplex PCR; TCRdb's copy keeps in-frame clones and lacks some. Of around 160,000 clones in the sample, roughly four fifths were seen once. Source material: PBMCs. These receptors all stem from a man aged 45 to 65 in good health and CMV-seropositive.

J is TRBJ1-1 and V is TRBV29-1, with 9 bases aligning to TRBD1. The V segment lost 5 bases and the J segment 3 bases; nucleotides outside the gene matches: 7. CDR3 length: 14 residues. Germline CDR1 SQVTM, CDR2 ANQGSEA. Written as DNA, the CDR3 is TGCAGCGTTCCCCGGACAGGGGTGCACACTGAAGCTTTCTTT. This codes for CSVPRTGVHTEAFF.

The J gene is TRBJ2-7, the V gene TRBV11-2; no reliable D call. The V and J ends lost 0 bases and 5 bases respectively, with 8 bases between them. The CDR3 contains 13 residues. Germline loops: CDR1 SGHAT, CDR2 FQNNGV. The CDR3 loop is CASSLDLFNEQYF. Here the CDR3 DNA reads TGTGCCAGCAGCTTAGATTTATTTAACGAGCAGTACTTC. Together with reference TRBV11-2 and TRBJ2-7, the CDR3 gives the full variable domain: EAGVAQSPRYKIIEKRQSVAFWCNPISGHATLYWYQQILGQGPKLLIQFQNNGVVDDSQLPKDRFSAERLKGVDSTLKIQPAKLEDSAVYLCASSLDLFNEQYFGPGTRLTVT.

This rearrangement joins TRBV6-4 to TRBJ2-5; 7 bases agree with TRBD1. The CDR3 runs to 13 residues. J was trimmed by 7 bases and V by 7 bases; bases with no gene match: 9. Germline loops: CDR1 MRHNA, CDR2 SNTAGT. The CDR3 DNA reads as TGTGCCAGCACGAGGGGGCGCGGCTCGACCCAGTACTTC. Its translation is CASTRGRGSTQYF.

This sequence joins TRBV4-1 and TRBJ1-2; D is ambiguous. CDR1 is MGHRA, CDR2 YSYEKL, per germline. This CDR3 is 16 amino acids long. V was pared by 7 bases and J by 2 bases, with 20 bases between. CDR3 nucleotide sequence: TGCGCCAGCAACCCCCCCGGTACAGCTGGAAACTATGGCTACACCTTC. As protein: CASNPPGTAGNYGYTF.

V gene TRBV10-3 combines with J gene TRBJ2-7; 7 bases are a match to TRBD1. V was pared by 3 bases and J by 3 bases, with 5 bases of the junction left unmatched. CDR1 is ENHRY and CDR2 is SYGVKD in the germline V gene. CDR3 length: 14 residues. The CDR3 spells CAISDVGQRYEQYF. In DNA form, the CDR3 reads TGTGCCATCAGTGATGTGGGACAGCGCTACGAGCAGTACTTC.

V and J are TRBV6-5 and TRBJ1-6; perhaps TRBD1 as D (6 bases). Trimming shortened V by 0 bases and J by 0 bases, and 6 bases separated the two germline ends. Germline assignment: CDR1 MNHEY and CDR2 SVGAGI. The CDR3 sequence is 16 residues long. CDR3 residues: CASSYSRGSYNSPLHF. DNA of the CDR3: TGTGCCAGCAGTTACTCCAGGGGCTCCTATAATTCACCCCTCCACTTT.

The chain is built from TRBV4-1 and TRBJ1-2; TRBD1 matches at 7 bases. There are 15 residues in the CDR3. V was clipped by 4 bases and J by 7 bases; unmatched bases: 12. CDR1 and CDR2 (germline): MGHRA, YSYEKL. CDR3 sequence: CASSRPPGQVVGYTF. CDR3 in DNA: TGCGCCAGCAGCCGACCCCCTGGACAGGTGGTTGGCTACACCTTC.

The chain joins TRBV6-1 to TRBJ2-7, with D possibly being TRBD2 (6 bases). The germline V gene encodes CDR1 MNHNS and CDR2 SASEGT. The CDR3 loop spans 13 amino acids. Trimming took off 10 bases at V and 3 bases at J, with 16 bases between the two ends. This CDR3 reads CATTGPGVYEQYF. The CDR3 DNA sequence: TGTGCCACTACAGGACCGGGAGTCTACGAGCAGTACTTC.

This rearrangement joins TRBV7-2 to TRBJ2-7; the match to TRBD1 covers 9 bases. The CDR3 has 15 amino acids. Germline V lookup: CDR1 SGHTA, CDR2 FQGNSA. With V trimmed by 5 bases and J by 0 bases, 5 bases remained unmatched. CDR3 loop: CASSPKGQGSYEQYF. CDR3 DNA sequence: TGTGCCAGCAGCCCAAAGGGACAGGGCTCCTACGAGCAGTACTTC.

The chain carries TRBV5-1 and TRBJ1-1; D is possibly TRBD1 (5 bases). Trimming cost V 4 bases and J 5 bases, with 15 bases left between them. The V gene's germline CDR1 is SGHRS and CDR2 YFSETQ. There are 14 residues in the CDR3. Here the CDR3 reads CASSTQVDSTEAFF. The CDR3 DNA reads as TGCGCCAGCAGCACGCAAGTAGACAGTACTGAAGCTTTCTTT.

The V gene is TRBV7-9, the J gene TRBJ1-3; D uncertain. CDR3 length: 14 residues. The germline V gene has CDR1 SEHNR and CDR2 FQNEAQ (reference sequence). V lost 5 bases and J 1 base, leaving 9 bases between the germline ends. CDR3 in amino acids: CASSPSMSGNTIYF. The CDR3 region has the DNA TGTGCCAGCAGCCCGAGCATGTCTGGAAACACCATATATTTT.

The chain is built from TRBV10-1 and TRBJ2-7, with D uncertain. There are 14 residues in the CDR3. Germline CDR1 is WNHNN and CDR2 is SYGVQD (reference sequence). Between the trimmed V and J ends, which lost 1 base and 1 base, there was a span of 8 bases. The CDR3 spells CASSEYRNSYEQYF. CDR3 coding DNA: TGCGCCAGCAGTGAGTACAGAAATTCCTACGAGCAGTACTTC.

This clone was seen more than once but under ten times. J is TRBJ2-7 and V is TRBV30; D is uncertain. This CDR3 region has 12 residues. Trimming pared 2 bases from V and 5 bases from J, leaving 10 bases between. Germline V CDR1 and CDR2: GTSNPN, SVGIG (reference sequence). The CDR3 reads CAWSFGRDEQYF. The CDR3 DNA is TGTGCCTGGAGTTTTGGGCGCGACGAGCAGTACTTC.

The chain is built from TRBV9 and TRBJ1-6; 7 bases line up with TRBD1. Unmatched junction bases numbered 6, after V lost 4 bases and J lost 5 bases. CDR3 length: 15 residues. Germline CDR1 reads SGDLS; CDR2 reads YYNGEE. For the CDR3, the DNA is TGTGCCAGCAGCCCCCGGACAGGTGATAATTCACCCCTCCACTTT. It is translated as CASSPRTGDNSPLHF.

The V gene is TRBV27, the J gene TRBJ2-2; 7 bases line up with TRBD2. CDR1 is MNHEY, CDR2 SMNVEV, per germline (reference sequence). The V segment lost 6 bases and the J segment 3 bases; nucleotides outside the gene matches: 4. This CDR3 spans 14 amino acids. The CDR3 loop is CASSRGEYTGELFF. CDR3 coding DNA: TGTGCCAGCAGCCGGGGGGAGTACACCGGGGAGCTGTTTTTT.

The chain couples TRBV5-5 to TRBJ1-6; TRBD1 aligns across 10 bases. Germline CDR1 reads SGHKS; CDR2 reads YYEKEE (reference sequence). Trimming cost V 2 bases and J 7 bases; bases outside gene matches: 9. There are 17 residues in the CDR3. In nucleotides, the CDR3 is TGTGCCAGCAGCTTTACGTTCCGGGACAGGGGCAATTCACCCCTCCACTTT. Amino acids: CASSFTFRDRGNSPLHF.

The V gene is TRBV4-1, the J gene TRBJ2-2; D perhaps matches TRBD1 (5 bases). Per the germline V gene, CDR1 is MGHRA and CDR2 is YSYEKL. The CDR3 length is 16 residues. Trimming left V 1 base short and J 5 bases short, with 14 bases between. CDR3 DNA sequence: TGCGCCAGCAGCCAAGGGGATGGGGCCCCGACCGGGGAGCTGTTTTTT. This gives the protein CASSQGDGAPTGELFF.

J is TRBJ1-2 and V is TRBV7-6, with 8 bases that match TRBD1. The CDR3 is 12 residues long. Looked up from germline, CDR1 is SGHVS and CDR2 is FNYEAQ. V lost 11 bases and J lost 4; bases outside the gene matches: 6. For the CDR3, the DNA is TGTGCCTCCGGGACAGGCACCTATGGCTACACCTTC. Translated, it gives CASGTGTYGYTF.

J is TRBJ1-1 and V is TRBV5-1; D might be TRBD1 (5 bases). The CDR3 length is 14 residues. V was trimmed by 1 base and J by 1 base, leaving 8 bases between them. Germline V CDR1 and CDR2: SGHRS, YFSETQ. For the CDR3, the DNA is TGCGCCAGCAGCTTGACAGGAACGAACACTGAAGCTTTCTTT. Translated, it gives CASSLTGTNTEAFF.

The CDR3 protein is CASSDYQGRGSEAFF. CDR3 DNA sequence: TGTGCCAGCAGTGACTACCAGGGTAGAGGCTCTGAAGCTTTCTTT. The V gene is TRBV6-5, the J gene TRBJ1-1; D perhaps matches TRBD1 (5 bases). Germline CDR1 reads MNHEY; CDR2 reads SVGAGI. CDR3 length: 15 amino acids. The V end lost 5 bases, the J end lost 6 bases, and 19 bases lay between the germline ends.

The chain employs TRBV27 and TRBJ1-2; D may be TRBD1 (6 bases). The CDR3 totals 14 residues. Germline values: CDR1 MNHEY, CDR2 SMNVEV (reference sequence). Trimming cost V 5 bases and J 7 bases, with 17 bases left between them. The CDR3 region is CASSPGQPASGYTF. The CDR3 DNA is TGTGCCAGCAGTCCCGGACAGCCCGCTAGTGGCTACACCTTC.

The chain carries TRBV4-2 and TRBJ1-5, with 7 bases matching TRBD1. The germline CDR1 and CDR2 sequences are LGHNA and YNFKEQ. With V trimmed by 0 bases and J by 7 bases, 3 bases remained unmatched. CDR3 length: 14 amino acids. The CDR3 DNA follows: TGTGCCAGCAGCCAAGAAGGGGGCTTCCAGCCCCAGCATTTT. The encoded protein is CASSQEGGFQPQHF.

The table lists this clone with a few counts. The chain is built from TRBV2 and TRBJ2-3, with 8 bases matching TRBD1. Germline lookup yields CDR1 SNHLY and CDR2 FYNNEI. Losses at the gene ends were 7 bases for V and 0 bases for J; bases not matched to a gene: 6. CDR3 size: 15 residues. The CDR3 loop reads CASIYQGASTDTQYF. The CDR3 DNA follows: TGTGCCAGCATATACCAGGGGGCTAGCACAGATACGCAGTATTTT. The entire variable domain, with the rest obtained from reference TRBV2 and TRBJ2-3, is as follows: EPEVTQTPSHQVTQMGQEVILRCVPISNHLYFYWYRQILGQKVEFLVSFYNNEISEKSEIFDDQFSVERPDGSNFTLKIRSTKLEDSAMYFCASIYQGASTDTQYFGPGTRLTVL.

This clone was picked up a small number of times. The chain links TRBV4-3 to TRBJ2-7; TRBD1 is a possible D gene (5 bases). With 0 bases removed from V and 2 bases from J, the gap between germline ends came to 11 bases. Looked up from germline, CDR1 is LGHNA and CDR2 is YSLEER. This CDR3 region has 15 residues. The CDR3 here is CASSQDQGIPYEQYF. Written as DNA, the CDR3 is TGCGCCAGCAGCCAAGATCAGGGAATCCCCTACGAGCAGTACTTC.

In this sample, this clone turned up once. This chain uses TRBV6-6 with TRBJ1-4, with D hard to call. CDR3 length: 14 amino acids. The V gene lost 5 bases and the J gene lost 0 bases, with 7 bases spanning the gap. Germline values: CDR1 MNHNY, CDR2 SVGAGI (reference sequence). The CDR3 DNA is TGTGCCAGCAGTCCGGGATCAACTAATGAAAAACTGTTTTTT. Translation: CASSPGSTNEKLFF.

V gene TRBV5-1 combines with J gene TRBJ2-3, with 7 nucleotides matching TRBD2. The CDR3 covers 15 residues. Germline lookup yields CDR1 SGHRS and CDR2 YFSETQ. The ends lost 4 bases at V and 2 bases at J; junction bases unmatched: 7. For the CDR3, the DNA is TGCGCCAGCAGCCCGACGACTAGCAACACAGATACGCAGTATTTT. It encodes CASSPTTSNTDTQYF.

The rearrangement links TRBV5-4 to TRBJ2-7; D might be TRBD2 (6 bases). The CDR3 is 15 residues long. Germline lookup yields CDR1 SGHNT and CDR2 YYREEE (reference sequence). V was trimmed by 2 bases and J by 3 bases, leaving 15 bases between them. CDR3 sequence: CASSFSSGTVYEQYF. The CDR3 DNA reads TGTGCCAGCAGCTTCTCATCGGGGACTGTCTACGAGCAGTACTTC.

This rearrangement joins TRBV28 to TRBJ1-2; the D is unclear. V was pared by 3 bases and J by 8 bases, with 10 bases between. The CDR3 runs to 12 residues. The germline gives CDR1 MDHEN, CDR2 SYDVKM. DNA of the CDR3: TGTGCCAGCAGTTTGACACCCAGAGGCTACACCTTC. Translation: CASSLTPRGYTF.

The DNA of the CDR3 is TGTGCCAGCCAGGGACAGGGTGCGTACACTGAAGCTTTCTTT. It yields the protein CASQGQGAYTEAFF. The V gene is TRBV28, the J gene TRBJ1-1; 9 bases fit TRBD1. The germline V gene has CDR1 MDHEN and CDR2 SYDVKM. Trimming took 8 bases from V and 3 from J; bases not matched to a gene: 7. The CDR3 extends over 14 amino acids.